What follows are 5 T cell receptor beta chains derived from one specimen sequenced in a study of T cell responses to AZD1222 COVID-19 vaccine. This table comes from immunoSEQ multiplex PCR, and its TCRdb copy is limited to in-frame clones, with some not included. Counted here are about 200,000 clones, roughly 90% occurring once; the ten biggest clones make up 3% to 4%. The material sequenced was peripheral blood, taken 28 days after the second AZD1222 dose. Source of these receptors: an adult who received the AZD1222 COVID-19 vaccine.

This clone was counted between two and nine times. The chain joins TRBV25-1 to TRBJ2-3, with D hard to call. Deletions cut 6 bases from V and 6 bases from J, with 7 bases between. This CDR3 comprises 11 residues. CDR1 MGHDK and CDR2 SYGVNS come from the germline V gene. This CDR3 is CASSLKDTQYF. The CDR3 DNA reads TGTGCCAGCAGCCTTAAGGATACGCAGTATTTT.

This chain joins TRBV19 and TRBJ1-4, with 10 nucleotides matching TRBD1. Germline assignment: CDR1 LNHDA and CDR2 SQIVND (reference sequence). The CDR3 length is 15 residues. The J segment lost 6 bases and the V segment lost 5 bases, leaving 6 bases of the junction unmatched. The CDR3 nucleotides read TGTGCCAGTAGTGGGTCGACAGGGGGCGATGAAAAACTGTTTTTT. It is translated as CASSGSTGGDEKLFF.

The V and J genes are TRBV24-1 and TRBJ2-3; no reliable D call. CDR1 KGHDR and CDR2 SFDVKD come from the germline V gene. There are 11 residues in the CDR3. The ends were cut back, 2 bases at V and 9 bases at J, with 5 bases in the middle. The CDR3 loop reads CATSDYNTQYF. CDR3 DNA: TGTGCCACCAGTGATTATAACACGCAGTATTTT.

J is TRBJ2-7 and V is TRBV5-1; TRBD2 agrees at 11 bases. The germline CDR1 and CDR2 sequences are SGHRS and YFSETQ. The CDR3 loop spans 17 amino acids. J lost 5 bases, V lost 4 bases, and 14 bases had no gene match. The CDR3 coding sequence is TGCGCCAGCAGCCCCCAGACTAGCGGGACCGCCGGCGACGAGCAGTACTTC. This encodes CASSPQTSGTAGDEQYF. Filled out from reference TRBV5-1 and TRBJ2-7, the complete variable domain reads KAGVTQTPRYLIKTRGQQVTLSCSPISGHRSVSWYQQTPGQGLQFLFEYFSETQRNKGNFPGRFSGRQFSNSRSEMNVSTLELGDSALYLCASSPQTSGTAGDEQYFGPGTRLTVT.

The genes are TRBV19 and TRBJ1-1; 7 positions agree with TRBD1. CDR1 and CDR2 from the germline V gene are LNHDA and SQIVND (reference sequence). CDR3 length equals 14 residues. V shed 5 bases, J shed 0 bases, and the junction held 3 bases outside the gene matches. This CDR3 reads CASSSTGLNTEAFF. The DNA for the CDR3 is TGTGCCAGTAGTTCGACAGGGTTGAACACTGAAGCTTTCTTT.